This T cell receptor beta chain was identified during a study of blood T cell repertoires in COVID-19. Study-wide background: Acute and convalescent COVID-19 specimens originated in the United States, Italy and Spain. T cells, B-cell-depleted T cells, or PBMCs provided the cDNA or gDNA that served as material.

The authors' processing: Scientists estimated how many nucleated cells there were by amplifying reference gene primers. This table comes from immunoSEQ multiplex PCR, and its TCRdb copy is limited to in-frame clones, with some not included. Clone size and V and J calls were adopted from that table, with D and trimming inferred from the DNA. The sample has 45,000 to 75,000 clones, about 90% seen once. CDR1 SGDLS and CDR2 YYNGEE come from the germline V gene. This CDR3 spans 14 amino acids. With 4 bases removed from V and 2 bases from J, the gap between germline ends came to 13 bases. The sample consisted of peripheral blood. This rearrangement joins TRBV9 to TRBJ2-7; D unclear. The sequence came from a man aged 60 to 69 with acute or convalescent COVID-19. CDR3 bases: TGTGCCAGCAGCACTCAAATCCCCCCCTACGAGCAGTACTTC. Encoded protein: CASSTQIPPYEQYF.